This T cell receptor (beta chain) was sequenced for a study of cytomegalovirus exposure and HLA in healthy donors (dated by TCRdb to about 2017). Describing the broader study: An earlier analysis of 587 of the donors reported 276 Gb of sequence data and 100 million to 120 million unique TCR beta sequences obtained from about 200 million T cells. To predict cytomegalovirus infection status, the study brought together high-throughput TCR immunosequencing, statistical association of individual TCRs with disease status, and machine learning. Along with the roughly 700-subject first cohort, a separate validation cohort of over a hundred different subjects was used. A handful of DR-DQ haplotypes were handled as single units for association and clustering because linkage in the cohort was strong. The genetic ancestry cluster associated with self-reported Caucasian donors included approximately 85% of the approximately 400 genotyped donors. The aim of the study was to test whether cataloging public T cell receptors could identify signatures of past pathogen exposure. Rather than drawing on any new phenotypic data, the later analysis identified candidate immune exposures from TCR beta sequences and the way those sequences occurred across donors. A later genetic analysis took genome-wide SNP genotypes for about three fifths of the roughly 700 donors and used that subset as a discovery cohort. A later analysis re-analyzed previously published TCR beta repertoires from roughly 630 donors and added high-resolution HLA genotyping to study TCR occurrence patterns. An early release that covered about 600 HLA-typed donors contained about 300 gigabases of sequencing data and tens of millions of unique TCR sequences. Class I and class II HLA loci were covered by the typing at four-digit resolution. The T cell repertoires of some 670 subjects were profiled by immunosequencing and related to cytomegalovirus serostatus. On average, over 200,000 unique TCR beta nucleotide sequences were sequenced per donor among some 430 genotyped donors of the cohort, with around 19% of those sequences being non-productive. To decide whether each TCR beta V gene segment behaved as functional or pseudogenic, an earlier analysis of nearly 600 of the donors relied on high-throughput TCR beta sequencing. Every discovery cohort repertoire had been produced on one sequencing platform. Donor age, sex, ethnicity and CMV serostatus were collected together with the repertoire data. Typing coverage differed by locus: A, B, C, DRB1 and DQB1 were typed in roughly 620-630 donors, DQA1 in 522, DPA1 in 600 to 610, and DPB1 in 472. What the study reported, not specific to this receptor: The study listed approximately 160 TCR beta chains as associated with cytomegalovirus. In a later genetic analysis, a missense DCLRE1C variant was associated with V-gene and J-gene trimming of TCR beta chains, and the association was replicated in an independent cohort. While some public TCRs were present in many individuals, most TCR sequences turned up only very rarely across donors. Specific HLA alleles were associated with more than 15,000 TCR beta sequences at a false discovery rate of 0.05 in a later analysis. According to a later genetic analysis, donors in an Asian-associated ancestry cluster had fewer N-insertions in productive TCRs than the roughly 700-donor mean. Compared with equally common non-associated chains, HLA-associated TCR beta chains in a later analysis were more clonally expanded and had lower generation probabilities. According to a later analysis, most CMV-associated TCR beta chains appeared to be HLA-restricted, and the HLA associations seemed to be driven largely by CMV exposure. The 87-base-pair reads could not distinguish some IMGT-functional V segments, including TRBV6-2 and TRBV6-3, so those segments were excluded. An earlier analysis of roughly 570 of the donors showed that most TCR beta V segments appeared in productive rearrangements either about 87% or about 30% of the time, which broadly matched IMGT annotations. Because counts were too low, more than 15 rarely observed V segments, including chromosome 9 orphons, were excluded from the earlier analysis of 587 of the donors. HLA typing was unavailable for some donors at each locus, so association tests used only the typed subset. According to a later analysis, parvovirus B19, influenza, CMV and Epstein-Barr virus appeared linked to several top co-occurrence clusters. A group of highly shared sequence variants was considered likely to be a technical artifact of the sequencing pipeline. It was suggested by the authors that the approach could potentially be generalized to other disease states and immunological phenotypes. Roughly uniform sequencing depth across donors was assumed in presence/absence analyses, although this assumption may not hold. A further reported finding was that TCR beta sequences accurately predicted the HLA-A and HLA-B alleles for most subjects in the first cohort. A later analysis found that TCR association rates varied across HLA loci, with DRB1 alleles showing the most associated TCRs and HLA-C alleles the fewest. In vitro tests confirmed that three of the cytomegalovirus-associated TCR beta chains recognize cytomegalovirus antigens. Strong co-occurrence of HLA alleles, especially DR and DQ, made assigning TCR associations to individual alleles difficult. Linkage disequilibrium might explain the correlated functional status among segregating V segments, but an unknown experimental factor could not be excluded. In both the original and validation cohorts, the classifier was reported to diagnose cytomegalovirus status with high specificity and sensitivity. Immune exposure information for the cohort was limited to CMV serostatus. In this cohort, only TCR beta chains were sequenced, and detectable features were limited by the absence of alpha or paired-chain data.

Preparation of the library involved the immunoSEQ multiplex PCR assay. For the multiplex PCR, a mixture combining 60 forward primers for TCR Vbeta segments and 13 reverse primers for TCR Jbeta segments was used. A multiplex PCR assay on genomic DNA amplified the CDR3 region of rearranged TCR beta genes. Amplified TCR beta libraries were sequenced as 87-base-pair reads on the Illumina HiSeq System. For the original study's pipeline: Across the 700 or so repertoires, a later analysis counted 60 million to 90 million unique TCR beta chains, 9.5 million to 13 million of which were shared by at least two donors. To remove PCR and sequencing errors, raw reads were error-corrected and collapsed into unique sequences using a nearest-neighbor algorithm that merged closely related sequences. CDR3 sequences were aligned to IMGT reference sequences to assign V, D and J gene segments. For a sequence to be retained, a match of at least six nucleotides to both a V gene segment and a J gene segment was required. A rearrangement was called productive if the CDR3 had no stop codons and remained in frame with V and J, and every other rearrangement was called non-productive. Following IMGT convention, CDR3 was defined as the stretch from the second conserved V-encoded cysteine to the conserved J-encoded phenylalanine. Sequences without an unambiguous match to a single V gene segment were excluded from the earlier analysis of 450 to 750 of the donors. An earlier analysis of fewer than 650 of the donors classified V segments as functional when productive rearrangements were above 56.7% and as segregating when the standard deviation between donors was above 5%. To diagnose cytomegalovirus status from the catalog of TCR beta chain sequences, a statistical classification framework was built. V and J gene assignment, in a later analysis, came from comparing TCR nucleotide sequences with IMGT/GENE-DB human TR gene sequences. Using the TCRdist pipeline, a later analysis assigned CDR3 sequences along with most-parsimonious VDJ recombination scenarios. A later analysis defined each TCR beta chain by its CDR3 amino acid sequence plus V-gene family, and excluded reads lacking a unique V-gene family. A later analysis removed 600 or so highly shared, low-generation-probability nucleotide sequences to deal with suspected cross-contamination and a sequencing artifact. A later analysis calculated a clonal expansion index for each public chain from normalized within-repertoire ranks of inferred template counts. Generation probabilities in a later analysis came from a VDJ recombination model fitted to out-of-frame rearrangements, and those results were checked against IGoR. In a later analysis, TCR-TCR, TCR-HLA and TCR-CMV co-occurrence was scored with hypergeometric tests, and a repertoire-size bias correction was applied to TCR pairs. False discovery rates were estimated in a later analysis by permuting HLA or CMV assignments 20 times. In a later analysis, co-occurring TCRs were grouped using DBSCAN, with TCRdist sequence similarity added in when clustering inside HLA-allele-positive subsets. Repertoires with fewer than 30,000 or more than 120,000 public chains were left out of co-occurrence clustering, as were several repertoires with anomalous nucleotide sharing. TCRdb limited this immuneACCESS table to in-frame rearrangements with V and J called. A share of clones is missing; checked studies link under half to unresolved V genes, and the rest is unexplained. The V and J calls and clone size come from that table; D and trimming were worked out from the DNA. The table for this sample lists fewer than 90,000 clones; about four fifths of them were counted only once. In total, the top ten clones hold roughly 15% of the sample.

There are 18 amino acids in the CDR3, from cysteine to phenylalanine inclusive. Only the CDR3 region is kept as DNA, spanning 54 bases read in frame from base 1. The germline V gene (reference sequence) specifies PRHDT as CDR1 and FYEKMQ as CDR2. From V the trimming removes 0 bases and from J it removes 6 bases, while the gene matches leave 15 bases of the junction unaccounted for. Remarks on this clone: Its antigen remains unidentified. Base qualities were left out, and no much larger clone turns up one base away.

The cohort consisted of 650 to 700 healthy bone marrow donors. All cohort members were sampled while nominally healthy, although unrecorded immune exposures were likely present. The donor tested CMV seropositive, placing the donor among the 310 or so seropositive members of the cohort. Every donor gave a peripheral blood sample, and the peripheral blood mononuclear cells from that sample were used for TCR beta sequencing. Genomic DNA was extracted from the blood cell samples with the Qiagen DNeasy Blood Extraction Kit. Sequenced sample: PBMCs. This receptor was obtained from a middle-aged woman in good health and CMV-seropositive. Rearrangement joined TRBV13 to TRBJ2-7; a stretch of 9 junction bases matches TRBD2. The DNA sequence reads TGTGCCAGCAGCTTAGGCCTTACGGTGGGCGGGGGGGCCGGCGAGCAGTACTTC. Its amino acids are CASSLGLTVGGGAGEQYF.